These 23 T cell receptor beta chains originate from one sample sequenced in a study of post-analysis software for immune sequencing data. Findings and limits, study-wide: Controls showed lower frequencies than patients for five TRBV segments, and TRBV5-6, TRBV5-1 and TRBV20-1 were among these.

Presence of unique molecular identifiers characterized the TCR beta cDNA libraries. TCRdb analysed the PCR reads with MiXCR anew, one entry per CDR3 protein. The sample has some 240,000 distinct CDR3 sequences; around 34% are singletons. The antigens of these receptors remain unknown. The sequenced sample was blood. These receptors originate from a girl aged 10 to 17 with multiple sclerosis.

As regards this clonotype: The junction departs from germline at one end; a sequencing error may be responsible. This chain uses TRBV9 with TRBJ2-5, with 7 bases fitting TRBD1. The CDR3 has 12 amino acids. CDR1 is SGDLS, CDR2 YYNGEE, per germline. For the CDR3, the DNA is TGTGCCAGCAGCGTAGAGGGACAGCCCTTGGACTTC. Its translation is CASSVEGQPLDF.

This clonotype has ten or more counts. The gene calls are TRBV3-1 and TRBJ1-4; 7 bases match TRBD1. CDR1 is LGHDT, CDR2 YNNKEL, per germline (reference sequence). The V gene end was trimmed by 5 bases and the J gene end by 3 bases; junction bases not matched to a gene: 6. This CDR3 has 15 residues. The CDR3 coding sequence is TGTGCCAGCAGCAAGACCAGGGGGGCTAATGAAAAACTGTTTTTT. It translates to CASSKTRGANEKLFF.

This clonotype has a count of ten or more. The J gene is TRBJ1-5, the V gene TRBV6-5; D possibly corresponds to TRBD1 (6 bases). Trimming stripped 6 bases from V and 7 bases from J, with 16 bases between. Germline V gene lookup returns CDR1 MNHEY and CDR2 SVGAGI. The length of the CDR3 is 14 residues. As DNA, the CDR3 is TGTGCCAGCAGGGGAGTTCGGGGGCAACAGCCCCAGCATTTT. It codes for CASRGVRGQQPQHF.

This clonotype was found once. A clone one base away is much larger, so this may be a read error. V and J are TRBV5-6 and TRBJ1-2, with a possible D match to TRBD1 (5 bases). The germline V gene has CDR1 SGHDT and CDR2 YYEEEE. CDR3 length: 14 amino acids. The V gene lost 3 bases and the J gene lost 8 bases, with 17 bases spanning the gap. The CDR3: CASSSAGGAKGYTF. CDR3 nucleotide sequence: TGTGCCAGCAGCTCCGCCGGAGGGGCGAAGGGCTACACCTTC.

The J gene is TRBJ2-1, the V gene TRBV11-2; 9 positions match TRBD2. Looked up from germline, CDR1 is SGHAT and CDR2 is FQNNGV. The CDR3 length is 17 residues. V was pared by 0 bases and J by 2 bases, with 5 bases of the junction left unmatched. The CDR3 here is CASSLDGGLAPYNEQFF. For the CDR3, the DNA is TGTGCCAGCAGCTTAGATGGGGGACTAGCCCCCTACAATGAGCAGTTCTTC.

This clonotype was seen repeatedly, ten times or more. The rearrangement uses TRBV24-1 and TRBJ2-5; D is perhaps TRBD2 (5 bases). The V gene's germline CDR1 is KGHDR and CDR2 SFDVKD. V shed 5 bases and J shed 5 bases, with 11 bases lying between them. CDR3 length: 13 residues. As DNA, the CDR3 is TGTGCCACCAGTGGCCGGGGTCGGGAGACCCAGTACTTC. Its protein product is CATSGRGRETQYF.

This clonotype showed up many times. The chain employs TRBV7-9 and TRBJ2-1; 8 bases are shared with TRBD1. The trim removed 0 bases at V and 9 bases at J, leaving 4 bases unmatched. CDR1 is SEHNR and CDR2 is FQNEAQ in the germline V gene (reference sequence). The CDR3 covers 14 residues. Here the CDR3 DNA reads TGTGCCAGCAGCTTAGCAACAGGGGGAGTTGAGCAGTTCTTC. It codes for CASSLATGGVEQFF.

This clonotype was seen repeatedly, ten times or more. The V gene is TRBV12-3 or TRBV12-4, the J gene TRBJ2-1, with 8 bases that match TRBD2. This CDR3 is 15 amino acids long. V lost 5 bases, J lost 5 bases, and 8 bases stayed unmatched. The CDR3 here is CASSHTGLGNNEQFF. In nucleotides, the CDR3 is TGTGCCAGCAGTCATACGGGACTAGGGAACAATGAGCAGTTCTTC.

This clonotype was detected only a few times. Given a much more abundant clone one base away, this may be a read error. The chain is built from TRBV6-1 and TRBJ2-1, with 8 positions matching TRBD2. V shed 5 bases, J shed 9 bases, and the junction held 18 bases outside the gene matches. Germline V gene sequence: CDR1 MNHNS, CDR2 SASEGT. The CDR3 runs to 17 residues. The CDR3, as DNA: TGTGCCAGCAGTACCGGGACTGGCGGGAGGACGAGCGGTGAGCAGTTCTTC. Protein sequence: CASSTGTGGRTSGEQFF.

This clonotype was detected only a few times. The V gene is TRBV5-1, the J gene TRBJ2-5, with 13 nucleotides matching TRBD2. Germline assignment: CDR1 SGHRS and CDR2 YFSETQ. This CDR3 comprises 17 residues. J gave up 5 bases and V 3 bases, and 10 bases lay outside the gene matches. In DNA form, the CDR3 reads TGCGCCAGCAGCTCCCCTAAGACTAGCGGGAGGATGGAGACCCAGTACTTC. It codes for CASSSPKTSGRMETQYF.

The J gene is TRBJ1-5, the V gene TRBV19, with a possible D match to TRBD1 (5 bases). This CDR3 is 14 amino acids long. Trimming pared 6 bases from V and 3 bases from J, leaving 12 bases between. Germline-derived CDR1 and CDR2 are LNHDA and SQIVND (reference sequence). The CDR3 loop is CASRIRQSNQPQHF. In nucleotides, the CDR3 is TGTGCCAGTAGGATTAGACAGTCCAATCAGCCCCAGCATTTT.

The CDR3 DNA is TGTGCCAGCAGCCCCTCGACAGGGGGACAGCCCCAGCATTTT. Amino acid sequence: CASSPSTGGQPQHF. The V gene is TRBV11-2, the J gene TRBJ1-5, with 9 bases identical to TRBD1. The CDR3 runs 14 residues. Trimming at V came to 5 bases and at J to 7 bases, leaving 6 bases not matched to a gene. Per germline, CDR1 SGHAT and CDR2 FQNNGV.

Remarks on this clonotype: The germline gene is not matched at one end of the junction; a read error may be the cause. V usage is TRBV25-1 and J usage is TRBJ2-2, with D possibly being TRBD1 (8 bases). This CDR3 has 14 amino acids. In germline, CDR1 is MGHDK, CDR2 SYGVNS. CDR3 residues: CASTQGGNTGERFF. In DNA, the CDR3 is TGTGCCAGCACACAGGGGGGGAACACCGGGGAGCGGTTTTTT. The variable domain in full, with the rest retrieved from reference TRBV25-1 and TRBJ2-2, is EADIYQTPRYLVIGTGKKITLECSQTMGHDKMYWYQQDPGMELHLIHYSYGVNSTEKGDLSSESTVSRIRTEHFPLTLESARPSHTSQYLCASTQGGNTGERFFGEGSRLTVL.

The sample holds one count of this clonotype. A much larger clone lies a single base off, so this may be a read error. The chain recombines TRBV3-1 with TRBJ2-5; weak D call: TRBD2 (5 bases). Per germline, CDR1 LGHDT and CDR2 YNNKEL (reference sequence). This CDR3 is built from 14 residues. Trimming took off 4 bases at V and 13 bases at J, with 22 bases between the two ends. CDR3 region: CASSPTLAAYERYF. CDR3 in DNA: TGTGCCAGCAGCCCGACCCTAGCAGCCTACGAGCGGTACTTC.

This clonotype has a count of ten or more. This chain uses TRBV7-6 with TRBJ1-6; D ambiguous. Germline CDR1 is SGHVS and CDR2 is FNYEAQ. V was trimmed by 5 bases and J by 6 bases, leaving 11 bases between them. The CDR3 loop spans 14 amino acids. The CDR3 bases are TGTGCCAGCAGCCCGGACGTCCGTAATTCACCCCTCCACTTT. Its translation: CASSPDVRNSPLHF.

This clonotype is a singleton in its sample. V gene TRBV12-5 combines with J gene TRBJ2-7, with D unclear. Germline V gene lookup returns CDR1 LGHNT and CDR2 FRNRAP. The CDR3 is 12 residues long. V dropped 5 bases and J dropped 5 bases, with 10 bases sitting between them. The CDR3, as DNA: TGTGCTAGTGGTATTAGGAAGGACGAGCAGTACTTC. It codes for CASGIRKDEQYF.

Comments on this clonotype: Its ends do not fully match the called genes, so a read error is possible. V usage is TRBV20-1 and J usage is TRBJ1-2; the D gene is possibly TRBD1 (6 bases). From germline, CDR1 is DFQATT and CDR2 SNEGSKA (reference sequence). There are 13 residues in the CDR3. CDR3 region: CSARDQWGGGCTF. CDR3 nucleotide sequence: TGCAGTGCTAGAGATCAGTGGGGCGGGGGCTGCACCTTC.

This clonotype appeared a few times. V usage is TRBV12-3 or TRBV12-4 and J usage is TRBJ2-3, with 9 bases lining up with TRBD2. The CDR3 is made up of 16 amino acids. V shed 3 bases, J shed 4 bases, and the junction held 8 bases outside the gene matches. The CDR3 loop reads CASSFAGGSRADTQYF. The CDR3 DNA follows: TGTGCCAGCAGTTTTGCGGGAGGGTCTAGAGCAGATACGCAGTATTTT.

There are many counts of this clonotype. CDR3 bases: TGCAGTGCTAAGGCGTCCGGGAGTTATGCCAAAAACATTCAGTACTTC. Translation gives CSAKASGSYAKNIQYF. The rearrangement links TRBV20-1 to TRBJ2-4, with D perhaps matching TRBD2 (6 bases). Germline CDR1 is DFQATT and CDR2 is SNEGSKA (reference sequence). Trimming cost V 4 bases and J 1 base, with 17 bases left between them. The CDR3 is made up of 16 amino acids.

In regard to this clonotype: Possible read error: a much larger clone is one base away. The chain is built from TRBV2 and TRBJ2-7; tentative D call: TRBD1 (5 bases). This CDR3 region has 19 residues. Germline CDR1 SNHLY, CDR2 FYNNEI. CDR3 region: CASSDYPGKIRLLSYGQYF. The CDR3, as DNA: TGTGCCAGCAGTGATTATCCAGGGAAGATCCGTCTCCTCTCCTACGGGCAGTACTTC.

V usage is TRBV11-2 and J usage is TRBJ2-4, with 8 nucleotides matching TRBD2. The CDR3 totals 15 residues. Germline loops: CDR1 SGHAT, CDR2 FQNNGV. V shed 6 bases, J shed 1 base, and the junction held 5 bases outside the gene matches. CDR3 DNA sequence: TGTGCCAGCAGAGATAGCGGGAACGCCAAAAACATTCAGTACTTC. Its protein is CASRDSGNAKNIQYF.

In its sample, this clonotype was seen many times. V is TRBV27 and J is TRBJ2-1; D is perhaps TRBD2 (7 bases). In germline, CDR1 is MNHEY, CDR2 SMNVEV (reference sequence). V was cut by 5 bases and J by 5 bases, with 16 bases left in between. The CDR3 spans 15 residues. This CDR3 reads CASSVGWGGHNEQFF. The CDR3 DNA reads as TGTGCCAGCAGTGTCGGTTGGGGGGGGCACAATGAGCAGTTCTTC.

This clonotype was detected many times. V usage is TRBV7-2 and J usage is TRBJ2-1; TRBD2 is a possible D gene (6 bases). Deletions cut 2 bases from V and 8 bases from J, with 13 bases between. CDR3 length: 14 residues. Looked up from germline, CDR1 is SGHTA and CDR2 is FQGNSA. The CDR3 loop is CASSLIAAGHEQFF. CDR3 nucleotide sequence: TGTGCCAGCAGCTTAATAGCGGCCGGCCATGAGCAGTTCTTC.